The source of this TCR beta chain is a study of blood T cell repertoires in COVID-19. The wider study: Acute and convalescent COVID-19 samples came from the United States, Italy and Spain.

Original processing methods: Scientists estimated how many nucleated cells there were by amplifying reference gene primers. Clones were sequenced by immunoSEQ multiplex PCR, and TCRdb holds only the in-frame ones, with some missing. V, J and clone size derive from that table, while D and trimming were established from the DNA sequence. Among fewer than 300,000 clones listed, approximately 91% were seen once. Trimming left V 5 bases short and J 5 bases short, with 7 bases between. The CDR3 runs to 12 residues. The germline CDR1 and CDR2 sequences are LNHDA and SQIVND (reference sequence). V gene TRBV19 combines with J gene TRBJ2-1; TRBD2 might be the D (5 bases). Input material: peripheral blood. The receptor was isolated from a young adult with COVID-19, enrolled during active disease. The CDR3 DNA reads TGTGCCAGTAGTCCGAGGGACAATGAGCAGTTCTTC. Its translation: CASSPRDNEQFF.